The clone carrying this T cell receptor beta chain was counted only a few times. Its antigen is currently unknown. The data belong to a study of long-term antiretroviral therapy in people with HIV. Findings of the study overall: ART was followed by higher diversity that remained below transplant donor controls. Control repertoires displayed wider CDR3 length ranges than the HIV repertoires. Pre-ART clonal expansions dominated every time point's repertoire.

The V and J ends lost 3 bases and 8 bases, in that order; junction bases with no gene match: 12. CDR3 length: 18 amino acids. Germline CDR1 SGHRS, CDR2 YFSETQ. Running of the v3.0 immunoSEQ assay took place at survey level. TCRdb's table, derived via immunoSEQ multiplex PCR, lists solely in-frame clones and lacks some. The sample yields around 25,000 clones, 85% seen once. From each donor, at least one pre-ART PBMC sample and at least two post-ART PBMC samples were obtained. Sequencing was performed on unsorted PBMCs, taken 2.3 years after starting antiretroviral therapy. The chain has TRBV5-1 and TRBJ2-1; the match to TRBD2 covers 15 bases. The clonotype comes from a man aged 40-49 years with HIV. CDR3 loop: CASSYGTSGRSGGYEQFF. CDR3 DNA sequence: TGCGCCAGCAGCTACGGGACTAGCGGGAGGAGTGGGGGGTATGAGCAGTTCTTC.